Below are 21 T cell receptor beta chains sequenced from a single sample in a study of low-dose radiotherapy and immunotherapy resistance in tumors. TRAV- and TRBV-specific primers primed first-strand cDNA, covering alpha and beta chains. TCRs were put through roughly 20 PCR cycles of amplification with Phusion. A constant-region primer and the V-primer adapter served as the primer pair. TCRdb called the reads again in MiXCR, with one record for every CDR3 protein. The data show tens of thousands of distinct CDR3 sequences, about 18% seen once. The time point was: before trial treatment. Sample: PBMCs, taken before treatment. The receptors were sampled from a male donor with prostate cancer.

There are many counts of this clonotype. The chain joins TRBV29-1 to TRBJ1-2; perhaps TRBD1 as D (5 bases). There are 11 residues in the CDR3. V lost 8 bases and J 8 bases, leaving 15 bases between the germline ends. Germline CDR1 reads SQVTM; CDR2 reads ANQGSEA. DNA of the CDR3: TGCAGCTCCCGGGGGACGGGGGGCTACACCTTC. Residues: CSSRGTGGYTF.

This clonotype has at least ten counts. This rearrangement joins TRBV6-1 to TRBJ2-5, with D tentatively TRBD1 or TRBD2 (5 bases each). This CDR3 region has 14 residues. From germline, CDR1 is MNHNS and CDR2 SASEGT. Trimming left V 2 bases short and J 7 bases short, with 14 bases between. CDR3 amino acids: CASSENPGTGTQYF. For the CDR3, the DNA is TGTGCCAGCAGTGAAAATCCAGGGACGGGGACCCAGTACTTC.

The rearrangement uses TRBV27 and TRBJ2-1, with 10 bases identical to TRBD1. Germline V CDR1 and CDR2: MNHEY, SMNVEV (reference sequence). V was pared by 5 bases and J by 7 bases, with 14 bases of the junction left unmatched. CDR3 length: 17 amino acids. CDR3 residues: CASSRTLDRGHVNEQFF. The CDR3 DNA reads as TGTGCCAGCAGTCGAACCCTCGACAGGGGGCACGTAAATGAGCAGTTCTTC.

This clonotype was picked up many times. The chain recombines TRBV7-9 with TRBJ2-5, with TRBD1 matching over 7 bases. CDR1 is SEHNR and CDR2 is FQNEAQ in the germline V gene (reference sequence). The CDR3 has 15 residues. Trimming took 7 bases from V and 2 from J; bases not matched to a gene: 10. The chain's CDR3 is CASTTLRDRQETQYF. In DNA form, the CDR3 reads TGTGCCAGCACCACTCTGAGGGACAGACAAGAGACCCAGTACTTC.

The table lists this clonotype with many counts. The rearrangement uses TRBV24-1 and TRBJ2-2, with TRBD1 matching 8 bases. Germline V CDR1 and CDR2: KGHDR, SFDVKD. The junction had 14 bases not matched to a gene; V was cut back by 9 bases and J by 6 bases. The CDR3 extends over 16 amino acids. CDR3 amino acids: CATPPLDRGFAGELFF. Here the CDR3 DNA reads TGTGCCACCCCGCCTCTTGACAGGGGTTTCGCCGGGGAGCTGTTTTTT.

This clonotype was detected many times. This sequence joins TRBV12-3 or TRBV12-4 and TRBJ2-2, with D possibly TRBD1 on 5 matching bases. The V and J ends lost 5 bases and 0 bases respectively, with 13 bases between them. The CDR3 consists of 16 residues. The chain's CDR3 is CASSTGNHANTGELFF. CDR3 DNA sequence: TGTGCCAGCAGTACAGGAAACCACGCGAACACCGGGGAGCTGTTTTTT.

This clonotype has a count of ten or more. The rearrangement uses TRBV4-1 and TRBJ2-1, with 12 bases matching TRBD2. The CDR3 spans 18 residues. The V gene's germline CDR1 is MGHRA and CDR2 YSYEKL. V shed 7 bases and J 0 bases; nucleotides not matched to a gene: 10. In nucleotides, the CDR3 is TGCGCCAGCACCCGACTAGCGGGGGCTTCGAGCTCCTACAATGAGCAGTTCTTC. Amino acids: CASTRLAGASSSYNEQFF.

Remarks on this clonotype: This may come from a read error, since a much larger clone is one base off. V usage is TRBV12-5 and J usage is TRBJ2-3; no clear D. Trimming took 3 bases from V and 7 from J, leaving 14 bases between them. CDR3 size: 14 residues. CDR1 is LGHNT and CDR2 is FRNRAP in the germline V gene. The CDR3 loop is CASGFVPTRYTQYF. In DNA form, the CDR3 reads TGTGCTAGTGGTTTCGTTCCTACGCGGTATACGCAGTATTTT.

This clonotype was seen many times. This sequence joins TRBV20-1 and TRBJ2-3; tentatively, D is TRBD1 or TRBD2 (5 bases each). The CDR3 totals 15 residues. Trimming pared 5 bases from V and 0 bases from J, leaving 15 bases between. Per germline, CDR1 DFQATT and CDR2 SNEGSKA (reference sequence). The DNA of the CDR3 is TGCAGTGCTGGGACGTGGGGTACGAGCACAGATACGCAGTATTTT. Its protein is CSAGTWGTSTDTQYF.

At least ten counts were recorded for this clonotype. The rearrangement uses TRBV29-1 and TRBJ2-1; D call uncertain. This CDR3 region has 10 residues. Trimming left V 4 bases short and J 7 bases short, with 5 bases between. The germline V gene encodes CDR1 SQVTM and CDR2 ANQGSEA. The CDR3 DNA reads TGCAGCGTTGTCCGAAATGAGCAGTTCTTC. Its protein product is CSVVRNEQFF.

This clonotype was counted at least ten times. This chain links TRBV6-5 with TRBJ2-7; D tentatively reads TRBD1 or TRBD2 (5 bases each). Germline V lookup: CDR1 MNHEY, CDR2 SVGAGI. This CDR3 spans 15 amino acids. V was pared by 6 bases and J by 1 base, with 16 bases between. CDR3 region: CASSMGVGRSYEQYF. The CDR3 bases are TGTGCCAGCAGCATGGGGGTGGGGCGGTCCTACGAGCAGTACTTC.

This clonotype was counted at least ten times. V gene TRBV3-1 combines with J gene TRBJ2-3; D possibly corresponds to TRBD2 (5 bases). The CDR3 is made up of 14 amino acids. V dropped 4 bases and J dropped 0 bases, with 8 bases sitting between them. Germline V lookup: CDR1 LGHDT, CDR2 YNNKEL (reference sequence). The CDR3 nucleotides read TGTGCCAGCAGCCCCGGGGTTAGCACAGATACGCAGTATTTT. Protein: CASSPGVSTDTQYF.

This clonotype was observed at least ten times. The chain recombines TRBV5-1 with TRBJ1-1; tentative D call: TRBD1 (6 bases). V lost 3 bases, J lost 1 base, and 13 bases lay in between. The CDR3 extends over 15 amino acids. Germline lookup yields CDR1 SGHRS and CDR2 YFSETQ. The CDR3 reads CASSSEGHPNTEAFF. CDR3 DNA sequence: TGCGCCAGCAGCTCCGAGGGACACCCGAACACTGAAGCTTTCTTT. The full variable domain, its missing parts supplied by reference TRBV5-1 and TRBJ1-1, is KAGVTQTPRYLIKTRGQQVTLSCSPISGHRSVSWYQQTPGQGLQFLFEYFSETQRNKGNFPGRFSGRQFSNSRSEMNVSTLELGDSALYLCASSSEGHPNTEAFFGQGTRLTVV.

This clonotype was found many times. The gene calls are TRBV3-1 and TRBJ2-3; no clear D gene. The germline V gene has CDR1 LGHDT and CDR2 YNNKEL (reference sequence). This CDR3 is built from 13 residues. The V and J ends lost 0 bases and 5 bases respectively, with 6 bases between them. In nucleotides, the CDR3 is TGTGCCAGCAGCCAAGAAGAAGGAGATACGCAGTATTTT. Protein sequence: CASSQEEGDTQYF.

Ten or more counts support this clonotype. This chain uses TRBV24-1 with TRBJ2-7, with TRBD1 identical over 7 bases. Germline values: CDR1 KGHDR, CDR2 SFDVKD. Trimming at V came to 2 bases and at J to 3 bases, leaving 15 bases not matched to a gene. This CDR3 has 18 residues. CDR3: CATSDSPGTVSAVYEQYF. CDR3 in DNA: TGTGCCACCAGTGATTCGCCCGGGACAGTTTCGGCCGTCTACGAGCAGTACTTC.

This clonotype was detected many times. The CDR3 DNA is TGTGCCAGCGGGGCGGGGGGGGAGACCCAGTACTTC. The encoded protein is CASGAGGETQYF. V gene TRBV6-6 combines with J gene TRBJ2-5; 9 bases map to TRBD2. Germline V gives CDR1 MNHNY, CDR2 SVGAGI (reference sequence). V shed 8 bases and J 5 bases; nucleotides not matched to a gene: 3. This CDR3 has 12 amino acids.

This clonotype was observed at least ten times. V and J are TRBV2 and TRBJ1-3; 9 bases are shared with TRBD1. Unmatched junction bases numbered 6, after V lost 9 bases and J lost 6 bases. This CDR3 contains 13 residues. Per the germline V gene, CDR1 is SNHLY and CDR2 is FYNNEI. The CDR3 loop is CARQGAQENTIYF. The CDR3 DNA reads as TGTGCCAGACAGGGGGCACAGGAAAACACCATATATTTT.

In its sample, this clonotype was seen many times. The chain joins TRBV14 to TRBJ2-1; TRBD2 agrees at 9 bases. Germline CDR1 SGHDN, CDR2 FVKESK. V lost 3 bases, J lost 8 bases, and 11 bases stayed unmatched. The CDR3 spans 16 residues. Here the CDR3 reads CASSQLGFQRGDEQFF. In DNA, the CDR3 is TGTGCCAGCAGCCAGTTAGGCTTCCAGCGGGGGGATGAGCAGTTCTTC.

Ten or more counts support this clonotype. The chain couples TRBV5-5 to TRBJ2-7, with 8 bases fitting TRBD2. The germline CDR1 and CDR2 sequences are SGHKS and YYEKEE (reference sequence). Germline trimming cut 0 bases from V and 4 bases from J; bases unmatched to any gene: 9. This CDR3 is 16 amino acids long. In nucleotides, the CDR3 is TGTGCCAGCAGCTTGGATGGCGGGGGGCGGTCTTACGAGCAGTACTTC. Its protein is CASSLDGGGRSYEQYF.

This clonotype has ten or more counts. The J gene is TRBJ2-1, the V gene TRBV5-4; D not resolved. The CDR3 has 14 residues. Looked up from germline, CDR1 is SGHNT and CDR2 is YYREEE (reference sequence). The ends were cut back, 1 base at V and 2 bases at J, with 7 bases in the middle. The CDR3 region has the DNA TGTGCCAGCAGCTTGCAGCGCGCCTACAATGAGCAGTTCTTC. Translating it yields CASSLQRAYNEQFF.

Comments on this clonotype: One end of the junction fails to match germline, which may point to a read error. The J gene is TRBJ2-7, the V gene TRBV5-3; 7 bases agree with TRBD1. TRBV5-3 carries the ORF label, with uncertain function. This CDR3 region has 14 residues. In nucleotides, the CDR3 is TGTGCCAGCAGCTCCGGGACAGCAGCCTACGAGCAGTACTTC. Amino acid sequence: CASSSGTAAYEQYF.